The clone carrying this TCR beta chain was observed once. The source of the sample is a study of CD8 T cells in Susac syndrome. An input of roughly 0.45 to 1 ug of RNA was subjected to reverse transcription using random hexamers. Multiplex immunoSEQ PCR targeted 54 Vbeta and 13 Jbeta TCR beta segments. In TCRdb, the immunoSEQ multiplex PCR reads were re-called with MiXCR into one record per CDR3 protein. The data contain roughly 200,000 distinct CDR3 sequences, 85% to 95% of them singletons. Multiple sclerosis controls were treatment-naive patients with stable or active relapsing-remitting disease. The CD8+ and CD4+ T cells were isolated magnetically using a negative isolation approach, whereas the TEMRA cells were enriched by FACS. The specimen sequenced was CD4+ T cells from PBMCs. The clonotype comes from a human donor with multiple sclerosis.

CDR3: CASSSAGRVSEAFF. The CDR3 nucleotides read TGTGCCAGCAGTTCCGCGGGGAGGGTATCTGAAGCTTTCTTT. The chain uses TRBV12-3 or TRBV12-4 and TRBJ1-1; D remains ambiguous. The length of the CDR3 is 14 residues. V lost 4 bases and J lost 6, with 15 bases in between.